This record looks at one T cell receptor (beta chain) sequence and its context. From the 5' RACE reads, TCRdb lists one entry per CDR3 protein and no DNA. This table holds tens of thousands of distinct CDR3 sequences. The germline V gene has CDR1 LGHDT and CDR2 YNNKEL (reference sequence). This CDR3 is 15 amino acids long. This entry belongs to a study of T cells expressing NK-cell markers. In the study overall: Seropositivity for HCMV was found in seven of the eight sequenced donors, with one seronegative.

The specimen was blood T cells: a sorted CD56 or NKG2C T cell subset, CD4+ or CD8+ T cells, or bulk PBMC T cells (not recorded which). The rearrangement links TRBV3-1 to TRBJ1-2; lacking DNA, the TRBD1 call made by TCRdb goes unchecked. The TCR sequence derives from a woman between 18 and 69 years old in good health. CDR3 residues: CASSQDFGTGNGYTF.